The present T cell receptor beta chain was sequenced within a study of T cells in localized non-small cell lung cancer. Overall study results and limits: Those with higher blood T cell density had longer overall survival. Detection in adjacent lung was observed for a median roughly 62 of the top 100 tumor clones. Exceeding tumor, uninvolved adjacent lung had the highest T cell clonality.

As for this clone: Its antigen is undetermined.

Data came from immunoSEQ multiplex PCR; TCRdb stores just in-frame clones and leaves some out. The data hold over 45,000 clones, with 85% to 90% observed a single time. This CDR3 region has 16 residues. Germline assignment: CDR1 SGHVS and CDR2 FNYEAQ. V was trimmed by 5 bases and J by 4 bases, leaving 17 bases between them. The sample was peripheral blood, taken before any cancer treatment. The receptor was isolated from a man aged 40-75 years with stage I squamous cell lung carcinoma. This chain links TRBV7-6 with TRBJ2-2, with D unclear. This CDR3 reads CASSPNGRARTGELFF. The CDR3 nucleotides read TGTGCCAGCAGCCCGAACGGGCGTGCTCGCACCGGGGAGCTGTTTTTT. Together with reference TRBV7-6 and TRBJ2-2, the CDR3 gives the full variable domain: GAGVSQSPRYKVTKRGQDVALRCDPISGHVSLYWYRQALGQGPEFLTYFNYEAQQDKSGLPNDRFSAERPEGSISTLTIQRTEQRDSAMYRCASSPNGRARTGELFFGEGSRLTVL.